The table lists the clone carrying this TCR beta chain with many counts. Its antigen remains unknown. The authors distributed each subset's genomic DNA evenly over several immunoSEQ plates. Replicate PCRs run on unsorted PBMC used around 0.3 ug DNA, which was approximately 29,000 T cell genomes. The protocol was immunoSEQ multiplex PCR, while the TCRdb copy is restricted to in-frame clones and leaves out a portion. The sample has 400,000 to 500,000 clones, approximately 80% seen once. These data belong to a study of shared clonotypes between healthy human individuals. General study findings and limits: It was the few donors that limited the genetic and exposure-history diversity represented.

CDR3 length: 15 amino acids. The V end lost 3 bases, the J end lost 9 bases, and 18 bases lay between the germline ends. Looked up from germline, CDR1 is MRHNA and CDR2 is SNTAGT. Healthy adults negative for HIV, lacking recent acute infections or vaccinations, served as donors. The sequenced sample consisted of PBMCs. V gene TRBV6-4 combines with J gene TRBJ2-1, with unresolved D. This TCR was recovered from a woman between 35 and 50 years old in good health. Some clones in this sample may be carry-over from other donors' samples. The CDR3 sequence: CASSDRLDEPTEQFF. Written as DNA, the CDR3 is TGTGCCAGCAGTGATCGGTTGGACGAGCCTACTGAGCAGTTCTTC.